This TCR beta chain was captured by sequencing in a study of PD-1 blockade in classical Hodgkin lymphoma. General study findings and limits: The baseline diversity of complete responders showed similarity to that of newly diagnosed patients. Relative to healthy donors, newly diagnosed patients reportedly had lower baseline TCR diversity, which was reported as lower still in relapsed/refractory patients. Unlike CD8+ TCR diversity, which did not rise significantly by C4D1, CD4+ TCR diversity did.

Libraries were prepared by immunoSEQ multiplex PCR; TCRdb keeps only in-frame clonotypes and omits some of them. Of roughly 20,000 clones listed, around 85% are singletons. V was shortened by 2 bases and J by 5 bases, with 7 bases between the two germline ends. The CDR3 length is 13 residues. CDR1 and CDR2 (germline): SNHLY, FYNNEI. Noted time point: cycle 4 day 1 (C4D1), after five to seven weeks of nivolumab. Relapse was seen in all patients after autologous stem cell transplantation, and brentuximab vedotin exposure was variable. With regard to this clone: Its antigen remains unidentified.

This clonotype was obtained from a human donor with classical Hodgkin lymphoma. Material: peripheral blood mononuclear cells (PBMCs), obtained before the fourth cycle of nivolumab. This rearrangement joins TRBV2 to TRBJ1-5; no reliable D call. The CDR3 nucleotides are TGTGCCAGCAGTGAACACGGGGATCAGCCCCAGCATTTT. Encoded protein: CASSEHGDQPQHF.